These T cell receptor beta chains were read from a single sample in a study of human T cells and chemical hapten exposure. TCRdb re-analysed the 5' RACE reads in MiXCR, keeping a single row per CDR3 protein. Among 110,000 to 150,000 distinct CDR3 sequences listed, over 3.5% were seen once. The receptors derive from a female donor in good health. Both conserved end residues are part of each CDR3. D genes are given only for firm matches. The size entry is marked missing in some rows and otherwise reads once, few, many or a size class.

CDR3 protein: CASSPGALAGGSQEQYF
CDR3 DNA: TGTGCCAGCAGCCCAGGGGCGCTAGCGGGGGGCTCTCAAGAGCAGTACTTC
clone size: many
D gene: TRBD2
V gene: TRBV7-6
J gene: TRBJ2-7

CDR3 protein: CASSLRRGQGDTQYF
CDR3 DNA: TGTGCCAGCAGCCTGCGGAGGGGGCAAGGAGATACGCAGTATTTT
clone size: few
D gene: .
V gene: TRBV7-9
J gene: TRBJ2-3

CDR3 protein: CSATRDSDYGYTF
CDR3 DNA: TGCAGTGCTACCCGGGACAGTGACTATGGCTACACCTTC
clone size: .
D gene: TRBD1
V gene: TRBV20-1
J gene: TRBJ1-2

CDR3 protein: CASSLLASGGTTDTQYF
CDR3 DNA: TGTGCCAGCAGCTTATTGGCTAGCGGGGGGACCACAGATACGCAGTATTTT
clone size: many
D gene: TRBD2
V gene: TRBV7-8
J gene: TRBJ2-3

CDR3 protein: CASRTGQGSSYGYTF
CDR3 DNA: TGTGCCAGCAGGACGGGACAGGGGAGTAGCTATGGCTACACCTTC
clone size: many
D gene: TRBD1
V gene: TRBV6-6
J gene: TRBJ1-2

CDR3 protein: CASSYSSSGGADEQFF
CDR3 DNA: TGTGCCAGCAGTTACTCGAGTAGCGGGGGGGCCGATGAGCAGTTCTTC
clone size: many
D gene: TRBD2
V gene: TRBV6-6
J gene: TRBJ2-1

CDR3 protein: CASSSPPGPMNTQYF
CDR3 DNA: TGTGCCAGCAGCTCCCCTCCTGGTCCTATGAATACGCAGTATTTT
clone size: many
D gene: .
V gene: TRBV7-2
J gene: TRBJ2-3

CDR3 protein: CASSGSGPMDF
CDR3 DNA: TGTGCCAGCAGCGGCTCGGGACCGATGGATTTT
clone size: many
D gene: .
V gene: TRBV9
J gene: TRBJ2-3

CDR3 protein: CASSSGRNSPLHF
CDR3 DNA: TGTGCCAGCAGTTCGGGCCGAAATTCACCCCTCCACTTT
clone size: many
D gene: .
V gene: TRBV12-3/TRBV12-4
J gene: TRBJ1-6

CDR3 protein: CATPQRMTGLLNTEAFF
CDR3 DNA: TGTGCCACGCCGCAAAGGATGACCGGTCTCCTGAACACTGAAGCTTTCTTT
clone size: .
D gene: .
V gene: TRBV7-3
J gene: TRBJ1-1

CDR3 protein: CASSLPRTGGSTDTQYF
CDR3 DNA: TGCGCCAGCAGCTTGCCCCGTACCGGGGGTAGCACAGATACGCAGTATTTT
clone size: many
D gene: .
V gene: TRBV5-1
J gene: TRBJ2-3

CDR3 protein: CASSGTGTGPTDTQYF
CDR3 DNA: TGTGCCAGCAGCGGAACCGGGACAGGGCCCACAGATACGCAGTATTTT
clone size: many
D gene: TRBD1
V gene: TRBV7-2
J gene: TRBJ2-3

CDR3 protein: CASSQLGGGAGDTQYF
CDR3 DNA: TGCGCCAGCAGCCAGCTAGGCGGGGGTGCGGGAGATACGCAGTATTTT
clone size: .
D gene: TRBD2
V gene: TRBV4-1
J gene: TRBJ2-3

CDR3 protein: CASSYSAAGWGNEQFF
CDR3 DNA: TGTGCCAGCAGTTACTCCGCGGCAGGGTGGGGCAATGAGCAGTTCTTC
clone size: few
D gene: .
V gene: TRBV6-5
J gene: TRBJ2-1

CDR3 protein: CASSERRSGQETQYF
CDR3 DNA: TGCGCCAGCAGCGAAAGAAGGAGTGGCCAAGAGACCCAGTACTTC
clone size: few
D gene: .
V gene: TRBV4-3
J gene: TRBJ2-5

CDR3 protein: CSVEGQGPDTQYF
CDR3 DNA: TGCAGCGTTGAAGGACAGGGTCCAGATACGCAGTATTTT
clone size: many
D gene: TRBD1
V gene: TRBV29-1
J gene: TRBJ2-3

CDR3 protein: CASSEEGWNTEAFF
CDR3 DNA: TGTGCCAGCAGTGAAGAGGGATGGAACACTGAAGCTTTCTTT
clone size: .
D gene: .
V gene: TRBV2
J gene: TRBJ1-1

CDR3 protein: CASSVKGSGGPTIADTQYF
CDR3 DNA: TGTGCCAGCAGCGTAAAGGGTAGCGGGGGGCCTACTATTGCAGATACGCAGTATTTT
clone size: many
D gene: TRBD2
V gene: TRBV9
J gene: TRBJ2-3

CDR3 protein: CASRLDSSYEQYF
CDR3 DNA: TGTGCCAGCAGGCTGGACAGCTCCTACGAGCAGTACTTC
clone size: many
D gene: .
V gene: TRBV28
J gene: TRBJ2-7

CDR3 protein: CASSEQTGDNSPLHF
CDR3 DNA: TGTGCCAGCAGCGAACAGACCGGGGATAATTCACCCCTCCACTTT
clone size: many
D gene: .
V gene: TRBV9
J gene: TRBJ1-6

CDR3 protein: CASSRRGGQNTEAFF
CDR3 DNA: TGTGCCAGCAGCCGGAGGGGGGGGCAGAACACTGAAGCTTTCTTT
clone size: many
D gene: .
V gene: TRBV3-1
J gene: TRBJ1-1

CDR3 protein: CASSIQGSGGYTF
CDR3 DNA: TGTGCCAGCAGCATACAGGGATCGGGCGGCTACACCTTC
clone size: many
D gene: .
V gene: TRBV7-8
J gene: TRBJ1-2

CDR3 protein: CSATDCPLSYEQYF
CDR3 DNA: TGCAGCGCTACTGACTGTCCCCTTTCCTACGAGCAGTACTTC
clone size: few
D gene: .
V gene: TRBV29-1
J gene: TRBJ2-7

CDR3 protein: CASRAEGRSGFHGYTF
CDR3 DNA: TGTGCCAGCAGGGCGGAGGGGCGATCTGGTTTTCATGGCTACACCTTC
clone size: many
D gene: .
V gene: TRBV2
J gene: TRBJ1-2

CDR3 protein: CASTPTSGGGYNEQFF
CDR3 DNA: TGTGCCAGCACCCCTACTAGCGGGGGGGGTTACAATGAGCAGTTCTTC
clone size: many
D gene: TRBD2
V gene: TRBV7-2
J gene: TRBJ2-1

CDR3 protein: CASSEGGDPSYEQYF
CDR3 DNA: TGTGCCAGCAGTGAAGGGGGCGACCCCTCCTACGAGCAGTACTTC
clone size: many
D gene: TRBD1
V gene: TRBV6-4
J gene: TRBJ2-7

CDR3 protein: CASSLGTLTGETQYF
CDR3 DNA: TGTGCCAGCAGCTTGGGGACCCTGACCGGGGAGACCCAGTACTTC
clone size: many
D gene: .
V gene: TRBV11-1
J gene: TRBJ2-5

CDR3 protein: CSASQGVYEQYF
CDR3 DNA: TGCAGTGCTAGTCAGGGGGTTTACGAGCAGTACTTC
clone size: many
D gene: TRBD1
V gene: TRBV20-1
J gene: TRBJ2-7

CDR3 protein: CASSSGGVWQFF
CDR3 DNA: TGTGCCAGCAGCTCCGGAGGGGTGTGGCAGTTCTTC
clone size: few
D gene: .
V gene: TRBV7-2
J gene: TRBJ2-1

CDR3 protein: CATSDYSTRCRNQPQHF
CDR3 DNA: TGTGCCACCAGTGACTACTCTACCAGGTGCCGCAATCAGCCCCAGCATTTT
clone size: .
D gene: .
V gene: TRBV24-1
J gene: TRBJ1-5

CDR3 protein: CASSLWTGLTEAFF
CDR3 DNA: TGTGCCAGCAGCTTATGGACAGGGTTGACTGAAGCTTTCTTT
clone size: many
D gene: TRBD1
V gene: TRBV7-2
J gene: TRBJ1-1

CDR3 protein: CASRRTGNYGYTF
CDR3 DNA: TGTGCCAGCAGAAGGACAGGGAACTATGGCTACACCTTC
clone size: many
D gene: TRBD1
V gene: TRBV13
J gene: TRBJ1-2

CDR3 protein: CASSLLNQPQHF
CDR3 DNA: TGTGCCAGCAGCTTATTAAATCAGCCCCAGCATTTT
clone size: many
D gene: .
V gene: TRBV28
J gene: TRBJ1-5

CDR3 protein: CASSTDRGPTGELFF
CDR3 DNA: TGTGCCAGCAGCACCGACAGGGGGCCCACCGGGGAGCTGTTTTTT
clone size: many
D gene: TRBD1
V gene: TRBV5-4
J gene: TRBJ2-2

CDR3 protein: CATMDRGLYGANVLTF
CDR3 DNA: TGTGCCACCATGGACAGGGGGCTGTATGGGGCCAACGTCCTGACTTTC
clone size: few
D gene: TRBD1
V gene: TRBV28
J gene: TRBJ2-6

CDR3 protein: CASRPGQGLNEQFF
CDR3 DNA: TGTGCCAGCAGGCCGGGACAGGGACTTAATGAGCAGTTCTTC
clone size: few
D gene: TRBD1
V gene: TRBV27
J gene: TRBJ2-1

CDR3 protein: CASSLSGQGLEEQYF
CDR3 DNA: TGTGCCAGCAGCCTCAGTGGACAGGGATTGGAAGAGCAGTACTTC
clone size: many
D gene: TRBD1
V gene: TRBV5-6
J gene: TRBJ2-7

CDR3 protein: CASSLLQQGSYGYTF
CDR3 DNA: TGCGCCAGCAGCTTGCTCCAACAGGGGAGCTATGGCTACACCTTC
clone size: few
D gene: TRBD1
V gene: TRBV5-1
J gene: TRBJ1-2

CDR3 protein: CASSLFLGNTEAFF
CDR3 DNA: TGCGCCAGCAGTTTGTTTCTCGGGAACACTGAAGCTTTCTTT
clone size: many
D gene: .
V gene: TRBV5-1
J gene: TRBJ1-1

CDR3 protein: CASSVGRGLLSGANVLTF
CDR3 DNA: TGTGCCAGCAGCGTAGGAAGGGGGCTCCTCTCTGGGGCCAACGTCCTGACTTTC
clone size: many
D gene: TRBD1
V gene: TRBV9
J gene: TRBJ2-6

CDR3 protein: CASSWSGYTEAFF
CDR3 DNA: TGTGCCAGCAGCTGGTCAGGCTACACTGAAGCTTTCTTT
clone size: few
D gene: .
V gene: TRBV11-1
J gene: TRBJ1-1